This TCR beta chain appears in the sequencing data of a study of cytomegalovirus exposure and HLA in healthy donors. Study results and limitations: Another analysis was done later, and it associated more than 15,000 TCR beta sequences with HLA alleles at 0.05 false discovery rate. The study found most TCR sequences rare, yet found some public TCRs in many donors.

To note about this clone: Its antigen is as yet unknown.

PCR used 60 Vbeta primers and 13 Jbeta primers. Produced via immunoSEQ multiplex PCR; TCRdb's table is partial and in-frame only. The table lists about 160,000 clones, about 65% of them singletons, with approximately 2.8% in the top ten. The CDR3 runs to 14 residues. CDR1 is SEHNR and CDR2 is FQNEAQ in the germline V gene (reference sequence). The J segment lost 9 bases and the V segment lost 5 bases, leaving 9 bases of the junction unmatched. The V gene is TRBV7-9, the J gene TRBJ2-1; 8 bases are a match to TRBD2. The sequencing sample was made of PBMCs. The TCR comes from a young woman in good health and CMV-seronegative. The DNA for the CDR3 is TGTGCCAGCAGCCCCCCCCGGGGGGGGGCTGAGCAGTTCTTC. Its protein is CASSPPRGGAEQFF.